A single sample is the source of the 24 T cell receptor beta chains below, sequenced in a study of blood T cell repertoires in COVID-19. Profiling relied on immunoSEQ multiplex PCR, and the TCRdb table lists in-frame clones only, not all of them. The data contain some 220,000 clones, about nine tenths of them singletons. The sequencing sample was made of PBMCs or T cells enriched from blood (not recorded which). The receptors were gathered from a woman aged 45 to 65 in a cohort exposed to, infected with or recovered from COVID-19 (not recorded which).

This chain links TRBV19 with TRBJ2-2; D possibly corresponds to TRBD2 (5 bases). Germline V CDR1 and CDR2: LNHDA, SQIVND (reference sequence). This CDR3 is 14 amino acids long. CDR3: CATTPGSNTGELFF. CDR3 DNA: TGTGCTACAACGCCGGGATCGAACACCGGGGAGCTGTTTTTT.

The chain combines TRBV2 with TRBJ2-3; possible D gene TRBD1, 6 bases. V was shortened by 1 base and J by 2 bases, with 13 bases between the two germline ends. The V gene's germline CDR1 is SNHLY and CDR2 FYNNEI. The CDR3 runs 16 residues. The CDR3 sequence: CASSEGSGTNTDTQYF. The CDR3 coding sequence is TGTGCCAGCAGTGAAGGCTCCGGGACAAACACAGATACGCAGTATTTT. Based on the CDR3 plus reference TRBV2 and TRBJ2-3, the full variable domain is EPEVTQTPSHQVTQMGQEVILRCVPISNHLYFYWYRQILGQKVEFLVSFYNNEISEKSEIFDDQFSVERPDGSNFTLKIRSTKLEDSAMYFCASSEGSGTNTDTQYFGPGTRLTVL.

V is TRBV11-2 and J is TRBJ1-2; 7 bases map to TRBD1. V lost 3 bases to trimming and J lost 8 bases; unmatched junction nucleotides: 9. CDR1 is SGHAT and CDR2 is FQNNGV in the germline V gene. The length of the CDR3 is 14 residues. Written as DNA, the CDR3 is TGTGCCAGCAGCTTCGGGACAGCTATGCGAGGCTACACCTTC. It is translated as CASSFGTAMRGYTF. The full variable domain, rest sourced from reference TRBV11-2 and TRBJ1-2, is EAGVAQSPRYKIIEKRQSVAFWCNPISGHATLYWYQQILGQGPKLLIQFQNNGVVDDSQLPKDRFSAERLKGVDSTLKIQPAKLEDSAVYLCASSFGTAMRGYTFGSGTRLTVV.

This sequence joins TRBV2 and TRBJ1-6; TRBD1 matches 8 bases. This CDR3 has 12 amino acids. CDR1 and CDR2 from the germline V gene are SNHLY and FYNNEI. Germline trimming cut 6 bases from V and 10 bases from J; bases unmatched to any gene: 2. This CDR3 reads CASRDRGSPLHF. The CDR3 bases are TGTGCCAGCAGAGACAGGGGCTCACCCCTCCACTTT.

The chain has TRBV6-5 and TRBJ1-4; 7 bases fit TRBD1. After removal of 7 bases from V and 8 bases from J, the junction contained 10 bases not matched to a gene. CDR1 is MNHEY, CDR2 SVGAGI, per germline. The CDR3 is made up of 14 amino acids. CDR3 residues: CASNRQGLKEKLFF. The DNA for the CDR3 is TGTGCCAGCAACAGACAGGGTTTGAAGGAAAAACTGTTTTTT.

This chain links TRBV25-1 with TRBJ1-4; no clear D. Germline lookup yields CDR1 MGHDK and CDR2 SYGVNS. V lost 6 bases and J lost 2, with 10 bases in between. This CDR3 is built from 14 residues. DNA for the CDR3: TGTGCCAGCAGGGGAGGTCAGACTAATGAAAAACTGTTTTTT. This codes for CASRGGQTNEKLFF.

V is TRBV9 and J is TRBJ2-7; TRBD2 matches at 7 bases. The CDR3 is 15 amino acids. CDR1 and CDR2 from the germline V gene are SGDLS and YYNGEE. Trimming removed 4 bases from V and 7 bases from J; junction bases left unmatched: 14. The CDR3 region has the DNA TGTGCCAGCAGCCTCGGGGGGACGGGGATTTTGGAGCAGTACTTC. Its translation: CASSLGGTGILEQYF.

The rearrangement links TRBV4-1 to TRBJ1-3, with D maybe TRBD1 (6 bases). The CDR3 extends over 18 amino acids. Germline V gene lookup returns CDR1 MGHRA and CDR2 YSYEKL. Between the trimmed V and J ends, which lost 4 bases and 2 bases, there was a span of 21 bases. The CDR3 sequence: CASSPKPTGTNPGNTIYF. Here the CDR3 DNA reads TGCGCCAGCAGCCCTAAACCGACAGGAACAAACCCTGGAAACACCATATATTTT.

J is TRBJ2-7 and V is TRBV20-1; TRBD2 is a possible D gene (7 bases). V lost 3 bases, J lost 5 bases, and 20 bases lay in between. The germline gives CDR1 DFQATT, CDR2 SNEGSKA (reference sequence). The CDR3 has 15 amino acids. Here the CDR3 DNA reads TGCAGTGCTAGTCGTCCCGGGGGGCCCCGCCACGAGCAGTACTTC. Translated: CSASRPGGPRHEQYF.

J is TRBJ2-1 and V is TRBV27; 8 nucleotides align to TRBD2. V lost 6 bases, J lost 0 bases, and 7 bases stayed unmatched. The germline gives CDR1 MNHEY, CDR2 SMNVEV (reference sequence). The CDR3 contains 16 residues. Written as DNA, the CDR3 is TGTGCCAGCAGACCCAGCGGGGGACACTCCTACAATGAGCAGTTCTTC. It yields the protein CASRPSGGHSYNEQFF.

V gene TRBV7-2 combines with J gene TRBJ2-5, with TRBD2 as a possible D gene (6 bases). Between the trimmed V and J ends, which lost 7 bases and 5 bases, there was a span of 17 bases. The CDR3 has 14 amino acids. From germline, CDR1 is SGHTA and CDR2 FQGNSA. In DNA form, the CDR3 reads TGTGCCAGCAAGGGGCGGGGACCGGTCGAGACCCAGTACTTC. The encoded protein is CASKGRGPVETQYF.

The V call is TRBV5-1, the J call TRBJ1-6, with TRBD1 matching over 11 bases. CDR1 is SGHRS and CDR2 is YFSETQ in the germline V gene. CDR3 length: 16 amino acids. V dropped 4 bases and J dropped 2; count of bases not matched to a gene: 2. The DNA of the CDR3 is TGCGCCAGCAGCCCGGGACAGGGGGCCTATAATTCACCCCTCCACTTT. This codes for CASSPGQGAYNSPLHF.

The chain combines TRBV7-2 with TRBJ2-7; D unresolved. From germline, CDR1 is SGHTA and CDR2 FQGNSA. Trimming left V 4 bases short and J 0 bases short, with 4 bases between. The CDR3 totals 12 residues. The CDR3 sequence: CASSSFSYEQYF. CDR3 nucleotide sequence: TGTGCCAGCAGCTCCTTCTCCTACGAGCAGTACTTC.

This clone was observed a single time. This CDR3 is CANHRDRGKSPLHF. The DNA of the CDR3 is TGTGCCAACCACAGGGACAGGGGTAAATCACCCCTCCACTTT. J is TRBJ1-6 and V is TRBV2; 10 bases fit TRBD1. V lost 10 bases, J lost 10 bases, and 10 bases stayed unmatched. CDR1 and CDR2 (germline): SNHLY, FYNNEI. This CDR3 is built from 14 residues. The full variable domain, in which reference TRBV2 and TRBJ1-6 provide the parts outside the CDR3, is EPEVTQTPSHQVTQMGQEVILRCVPISNHLYFYWYRQILGQKVEFLVSFYNNEISEKSEIFDDQFSVERPDGSNFTLKIRSTKLEDSAMYFCANHRDRGKSPLHFGNGTRLTVT.

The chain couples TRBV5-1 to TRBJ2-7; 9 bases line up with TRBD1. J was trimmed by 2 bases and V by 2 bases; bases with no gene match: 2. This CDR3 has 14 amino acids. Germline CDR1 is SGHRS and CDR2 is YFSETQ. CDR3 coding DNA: TGCGCCAGCAGCTTCGGGACAGGGACCTACGAGCAGTACTTC. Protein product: CASSFGTGTYEQYF.

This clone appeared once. The CDR3 nucleotides read TGTGCCAGCAGACCGGGACAGCCTTTCTCTGGAAACACCATATATTTT. Translating it yields CASRPGQPFSGNTIYF. The V and J genes are TRBV19 and TRBJ1-3; the match to TRBD1 covers 7 bases. The V gene end was trimmed by 9 bases and the J gene end by 0 bases; junction bases not matched to a gene: 11. In germline, CDR1 is LNHDA, CDR2 SQIVND (reference sequence). The CDR3 length is 16 residues.

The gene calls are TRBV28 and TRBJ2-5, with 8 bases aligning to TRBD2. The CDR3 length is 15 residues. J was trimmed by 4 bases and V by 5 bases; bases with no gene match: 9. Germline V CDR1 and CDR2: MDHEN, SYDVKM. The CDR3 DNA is TGTGCCAGCAGTCCACCGTACGGGGGGGGAGAGACCCAGTACTTC. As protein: CASSPPYGGGETQYF.

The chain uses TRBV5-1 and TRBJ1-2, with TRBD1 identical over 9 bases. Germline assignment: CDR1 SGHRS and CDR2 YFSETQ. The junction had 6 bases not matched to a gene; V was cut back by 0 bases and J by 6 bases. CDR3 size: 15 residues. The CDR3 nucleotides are TGCGCCAGCAGCTTGGAAGCGGGACAGGGTCATGGCTACACCTTC. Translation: CASSLEAGQGHGYTF.

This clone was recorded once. The DNA for the CDR3 is TGTGCCAGCAGGACCGACAGGGTGGCTGAAGCTTTCTTT. This gives the protein CASRTDRVAEAFF. V gene TRBV6-5 combines with J gene TRBJ1-1, with 7 bases matching TRBD1. The CDR3 has 13 amino acids. V lost 6 bases and J lost 6; bases outside the gene matches: 7. The germline gives CDR1 MNHEY, CDR2 SVGAGI.

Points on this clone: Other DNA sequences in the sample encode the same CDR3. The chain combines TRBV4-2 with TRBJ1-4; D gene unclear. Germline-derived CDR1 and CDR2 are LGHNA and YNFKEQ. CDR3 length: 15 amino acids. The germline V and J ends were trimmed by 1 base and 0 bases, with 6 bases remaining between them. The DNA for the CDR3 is TGTGCCAGCAGCCAAGTTTCAGCAACTAATGAAAAACTGTTTTTT. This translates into CASSQVSATNEKLFF.

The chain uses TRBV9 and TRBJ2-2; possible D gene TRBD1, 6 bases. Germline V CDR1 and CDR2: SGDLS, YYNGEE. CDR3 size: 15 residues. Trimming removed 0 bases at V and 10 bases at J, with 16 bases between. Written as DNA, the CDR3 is TGTGCCAGCAGCGTAGGAGGGGGAGAGATTGAGGAGCTGTTTTTT. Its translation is CASSVGGGEIEELFF.

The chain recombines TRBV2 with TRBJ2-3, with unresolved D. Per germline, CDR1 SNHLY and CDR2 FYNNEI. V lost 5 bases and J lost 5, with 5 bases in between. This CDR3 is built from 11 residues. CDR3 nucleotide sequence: TGTGCCAGCAGTATCAAAGATACGCAGTATTTT. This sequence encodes CASSIKDTQYF.

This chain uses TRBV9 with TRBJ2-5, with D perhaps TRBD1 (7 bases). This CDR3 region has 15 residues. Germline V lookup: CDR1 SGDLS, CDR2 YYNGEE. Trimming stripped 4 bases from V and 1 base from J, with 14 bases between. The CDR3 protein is CASSPPQGGQETQYF. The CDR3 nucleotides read TGTGCCAGCAGCCCCCCCCAGGGGGGCCAAGAGACCCAGTACTTC.

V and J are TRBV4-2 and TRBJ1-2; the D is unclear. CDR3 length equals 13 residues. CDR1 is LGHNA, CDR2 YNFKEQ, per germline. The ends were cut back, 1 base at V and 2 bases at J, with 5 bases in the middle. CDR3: CASSQGLNYGYTF. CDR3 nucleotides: TGTGCCAGCAGCCAAGGACTGAACTATGGCTACACCTTC.